This TCR beta chain was captured by sequencing in a study of blood T cell repertoires in COVID-19. About the study: Sample material is recorded as cDNA or gDNA derived from T cells, B-cell-depleted T cells, or PBMCs.

Original data processing: Reference gene primer amplification in the assay estimated nucleated cell counts. Measured with immunoSEQ multiplex PCR; TCRdb has only the in-frame clones, and not every one. Clone size and the V and J calls come from that table; the DNA yielded D and trimming. This sample has about 150,000 clones, with roughly 80% found just once. CDR1 LNHDA and CDR2 SQIVND come from the germline V gene (reference sequence). The CDR3 extends over 17 amino acids. The ends were cut back, 3 bases at V and 0 bases at J, with 15 bases in the middle. The clonotype originates from a man older than 75 with acute or convalescent COVID-19. The V and J genes are TRBV19 and TRBJ1-5; maybe TRBD1 (6 bases). The specimen sequenced was peripheral blood. CDR3 in DNA: TGTGCCAGTAGTATCCACAGGGCCCTTGATAGCAATCAGCCCCAGCATTTT. Translation: CASSIHRALDSNQPQHF. Variable domain in full (rest from reference TRBV19 and TRBJ1-5): DGGITQSPKYLFRKEGQNVTLSCEQNLNHDAMYWYRQDPGQGLRLIYYSQIVNDFQKGDIAEGYSVSREKKESFPLTVTSAQKNPTAFYLCASSIHRALDSNQPQHFGDGTRLSIL.